This T cell receptor beta chain is from a study (dated by TCRdb to between 2014 and 2017). General notes on the study: The study examined whether tumor-infiltrating Tregs in breast cancer are drawn from blood Tregs or arise in situ by conversion from other CD4+ T cell subsets.

Its CDR3 holds 14 amino acids, cysteine through phenylalanine. The only DNA kept is the CDR3, 42 bases in frame from the first base. In the germline V gene (reference sequence), CDR1 corresponds to GTSNPN and CDR2 to SVGIG. V drops 4 bases and J drops 6 bases, leaving 16 bases in between. Naive CD4+ T cells were purified with the Miltenyi Naive CD4+ T Cell Isolation kit, with Tregs depleted using CD25 microbeads. Tregs, naive and memory CD4+ T cells from tumor, blood and ipsilateral draining lymph nodes of a few breast cancer patients underwent full-length TCR alpha and beta sequencing. Tumor tissue and lymph nodes obtained by ipsilateral axillary dissection were perfused with PBS, cut into small pieces and digested using collagenase I and hyaluronidase. Sorted cell populations were confirmed by FACS to exceed 90% purity. Full-length TCR variable regions were amplified by 5' RACE PCR with constant-region reverse primers, and semi-nested PCR with Nested Universal Primer A was subsequently performed. The ReliaPrep RNA Cell Miniprep System was used to extract total RNA, which was then reverse transcribed into 5'RACE-ready cDNA with the SMARTer RACE 5'/3' Kit. Multiplex adaptors were used to barcode the full-length TCR alpha and beta libraries, which were then sequenced on an Illumina MiSeq. On the study's bioinformatics: For each of nine subset-tissue groups, sequencing data from the five patients were combined, and the groups were compared by unsupervised clustering of TCR gene usage. The Morisita-Horn index was used to calculate repertoire similarity, with shared sequences weighted according to their contribution to each repertoire. TCRdb reprocessing: public reads trimmed at Q25 with fastp, clones called with MiXCR, in-frame beta chains kept. A single entry per CDR3 protein holds the most common genes and DNA from its merged rows. The V and J calls and clone size are TCRdb's, not the authors'. The sample contains 40,000 to 65,000 distinct CDR3 sequences, more than 20% of them found a single time. Roughly 3.1% of the sample is taken by the ten largest.

Summary of the overall study and its limitations: The validation in the larger cohort was limited to a single TCR beta V-J rearrangement instead of whole repertoires. Tumor-infiltrating Treg TCR alpha and beta sequences overlapped most with tumor naive CD4+ T cells, then with blood naive CD4+ T cells. Tumor memory CD4+ T cell TCR gene usage was found to cluster with blood and lymph node memory CD4+ cells and with lymph node naive CD4+ cells.

As to this clonotype: This receptor's antigen is unknown. Base-call qualities are not available, and no considerably larger clone is one nucleotide away.

The chain uses TRBV30 and TRBJ2-1; confidence is insufficient to name the D gene. Sequenced input: tumor-infiltrating naive CD4+ T cells sorted from the breast tumor. Interpreted using the paper, the cell subset or site label stands for: naive CD4+ T cells, CD4+CD45RA+CD25-. This sequence was found in a female donor with breast cancer. The DNA reads as follows: TGTGCCTGGATTACGCTAGGTAGAGGCAATGAGCAGTTCTTC. It encodes CAWITLGRGNEQFF.